The rows below give T cell receptor beta chains drawn from one sample of a study of blood T cells in healthy people across ages. TCRdb re-called the 5' RACE reads with MiXCR, one entry per CDR3 protein. The table lists 550,000 to 650,000 distinct CDR3 sequences, 25% to 35% of them singletons, with approximately 14% in the top ten. Sequencing was carried out using blood. These receptors all come from a woman of 80 years or more in good health. CDR3s include the opening cysteine and the closing phenylalanine or tryptophan. A D gene is named only where the DNA matches it firmly. Clone size is not always given. Where it is, it says once, few, many or a class for expanded clones.

v_gene: TRBV30; j_gene: TRBJ1-2; d_gene: -; abundance: -; CDR3aa: CASAGSNYGYTF; CDR3nt: TGTGCATCAGCAGGCTCTAACTATGGCTACACCTTC
v_gene: TRBV20-1; j_gene: TRBJ2-3; d_gene: TRBD1; abundance: many; CDR3aa: CSASHGQGSTDTQYF; CDR3nt: TGCAGTGCTAGCCACGGACAGGGTAGCACAGATACGCAGTATTTT
v_gene: TRBV5-1; j_gene: TRBJ1-1; d_gene: -; abundance: many; CDR3aa: CASSLISMNTEAFF; CDR3nt: TGCGCCAGCAGCTTGATATCGATGAACACTGAAGCTTTCTTT
v_gene: TRBV9; j_gene: TRBJ2-5; d_gene: TRBD1; abundance: many; CDR3aa: CASSATTGGSQETQYF; CDR3nt: TGTGCCAGCAGCGCTACAACAGGGGGAAGTCAAGAGACCCAGTACTTC
v_gene: TRBV7-2; j_gene: TRBJ1-4; d_gene: -; abundance: -; CDR3aa: CASSLVPGAGEKLFF; CDR3nt: TGTGCCAGCAGCTTAGTCCCTGGGGCGGGTGAAAAACTGTTTTTT
v_gene: TRBV9; j_gene: TRBJ2-2; d_gene: -; abundance: -; CDR3aa: CASSPTSASYTGELFF; CDR3nt: TGTGCCAGCAGCCCAACCTCAGCTAGCTACACCGGGGAGCTGTTTTTT
v_gene: TRBV3-1; j_gene: TRBJ2-3; d_gene: -; abundance: -; CDR3aa: CASTGTFSTDTQYF; CDR3nt: TGTGCCAGCACCGGGACATTCAGCACAGATACGCAGTATTTT
v_gene: TRBV7-2; j_gene: TRBJ2-1; d_gene: -; abundance: -; CDR3aa: CACSGGSGRNEQFF; CDR3nt: TGTGCCTGCAGTGGAGGGTCAGGGAGGAATGAGCAGTTCTTC
v_gene: TRBV18; j_gene: TRBJ2-4; d_gene: -; abundance: many; CDR3aa: CASSPPGLESNIQYF; CDR3nt: TGTGCCAGCTCACCACCAGGGCTCGAGTCAAACATTCAGTACTTC
v_gene: TRBV13; j_gene: TRBJ1-1; d_gene: -; abundance: few; CDR3aa: CASSDRGPNTEAFF; CDR3nt: TGTGCCAGCAGCGACCGGGGTCCGAACACTGAAGCTTTCTTT
v_gene: TRBV5-5; j_gene: TRBJ2-4; d_gene: -; abundance: -; CDR3aa: CASSSTPGRSQNIQYF; CDR3nt: TGTGCCAGCAGCTCTACACCGGGGCGTTCCCAAAACATTCAGTACTTC
v_gene: TRBV5-1; j_gene: TRBJ1-6; d_gene: -; abundance: -; CDR3aa: CASSRGDRVLDNSPLHF; CDR3nt: TGCGCCAGCAGCCGGGGCGACCGGGTTTTAGATAATTCACCCCTCCACTTT
v_gene: TRBV28; j_gene: TRBJ1-1; d_gene: -; abundance: -; CDR3aa: CASPKPGGGYTEAFF; CDR3nt: TGTGCCAGTCCTAAACCGGGCGGAGGGTACACTGAAGCTTTCTTT
v_gene: TRBV15; j_gene: TRBJ2-1; d_gene: -; abundance: many; CDR3aa: CATSRGFSNNEQFF; CDR3nt: TGTGCCACCAGCAGAGGTTTCAGCAACAATGAGCAGTTCTTC
v_gene: TRBV5-1; j_gene: TRBJ1-1; d_gene: -; abundance: -; CDR3aa: CASSLGGGPNTETFF; CDR3nt: TGCGCCAGCAGCTTGGGGGGGGGCCCGAACACTGAAACTTTCTTT
v_gene: TRBV6-2/TRBV6-3; j_gene: TRBJ1-1; d_gene: -; abundance: many; CDR3aa: CASSQGGNTEAFF; CDR3nt: TGTGCCAGCAGTCAAGGGGGAAACACTGAAGCTTTCTTT
v_gene: TRBV29-1; j_gene: TRBJ2-7; d_gene: -; abundance: -; CDR3aa: CSVGPGPYEQYF; CDR3nt: TGCAGCGTTGGGCCGGGACCCTACGAGCAGTACTTC
v_gene: TRBV11-3; j_gene: TRBJ2-1; d_gene: -; abundance: many; CDR3aa: CASSLGWGSLNEQFF; CDR3nt: TGTGCCAGCAGCTTAGGGTGGGGGTCCTTAAATGAGCAGTTCTTC
v_gene: TRBV7-9; j_gene: TRBJ2-5; d_gene: -; abundance: many; CDR3aa: CASSLGEGITETQYF; CDR3nt: TGTGCCAGCAGCTTAGGAGAGGGGATTACGGAGACCCAGTACTTC
v_gene: TRBV5-1; j_gene: TRBJ2-5; d_gene: TRBD1; abundance: many; CDR3aa: CASSLAGGDETQYF; CDR3nt: TGCGCCAGCAGCTTGGCAGGGGGCGACGAGACCCAGTACTTC
v_gene: TRBV29-1; j_gene: TRBJ2-7; d_gene: -; abundance: many; CDR3aa: CSVELTGTGAYEQYF; CDR3nt: TGCAGCGTTGAACTAACAGGGACCGGCGCCTACGAGCAGTACTTC
v_gene: TRBV4-3; j_gene: TRBJ2-7; d_gene: -; abundance: -; CDR3aa: CASSQGNIGYEQYF; CDR3nt: TGCGCCAGCAGCCAAGGCAACATAGGCTACGAGCAGTACTTC
v_gene: TRBV6-2/TRBV6-3; j_gene: TRBJ1-2; d_gene: -; abundance: -; CDR3aa: CASSRIDLRISVYGYTF; CDR3nt: TGTGCCAGCAGTCGGATCGATTTGAGGATCAGTGTCTATGGCTACACCTTC
v_gene: TRBV5-1; j_gene: TRBJ2-5; d_gene: -; abundance: -; CDR3aa: CASSPQGGKPLQQYF; CDR3nt: TGCGCCAGCAGCCCTCAAGGGGGAAAACCTCTTCAGCAGTACTTC
v_gene: TRBV6-6; j_gene: TRBJ2-7; d_gene: -; abundance: -; CDR3aa: CASRGYEQYF; CDR3nt: TGTGCCAGCCGCGGCTACGAGCAGTACTTC
v_gene: TRBV7-6; j_gene: TRBJ2-7; d_gene: TRBD2; abundance: few; CDR3aa: CASSSRGGRVGEQYF; CDR3nt: TGTGCCAGCAGCTCCCGGGGGGGCCGAGTCGGTGAGCAGTACTTC
v_gene: TRBV7-2; j_gene: TRBJ2-1; d_gene: -; abundance: -; CDR3aa: CASRVGGNEQFF; CDR3nt: TGTGCCAGCAGGGTGGGAGGAAATGAGCAGTTCTTC
v_gene: TRBV11-3; j_gene: TRBJ2-3; d_gene: TRBD1; abundance: few; CDR3aa: CASSLEGTGVGTDTQYF; CDR3nt: TGTGCCAGCAGCTTAGAAGGTACAGGGGTAGGCACAGATACGCAGTATTTT
v_gene: TRBV6-5; j_gene: TRBJ2-3; d_gene: -; abundance: few; CDR3aa: CASSYKWSSGVSTDTQYF; CDR3nt: TGTGCCAGCAGTTACAAGTGGTCAAGCGGAGTTAGCACAGATACGCAGTATTTT
v_gene: TRBV30; j_gene: TRBJ1-6; d_gene: -; abundance: -; CDR3aa: CAWAEGGRGSPLHF; CDR3nt: TGTGCCTGGGCCGAGGGGGGCAGAGGTTCACCCCTCCACTTT
v_gene: TRBV15; j_gene: TRBJ2-3; d_gene: -; abundance: many; CDR3aa: CATTYPGGSTNTQYF; CDR3nt: TGTGCCACCACTTATCCGGGCGGCTCAACAAATACGCAGTATTTT
v_gene: TRBV2; j_gene: TRBJ1-4; d_gene: -; abundance: -; CDR3aa: CASNYGVFEKLFF; CDR3nt: TGTGCCAGCAACTATGGGGTTTTCGAAAAACTGTTTTTT